This T cell receptor (beta chain) was identified in a study of T cells in localized non-small cell lung cancer. Whole-study results and caveats: Uninvolved nearby lung showed the greatest T cell clonality, exceeding that found in tumor.

This clone is labeled medium-sized. Antigen: not known. Repertoires were generated with immunoSEQ multiplex PCR, while TCRdb's copy carries only in-frame clones and drops some. Seen here are approximately 1,100 clones, 23% observed once, and the top ten hold 25% to 40%. This material consisted of normal lung tissue next to the tumor, taken before any cancer treatment. The TCR sequence derives from a man aged 40 to 70 with stage I lung adenocarcinoma.

The CDR3 nucleotides are TGTGCCAGCAGTGGTCCGTCCGGGGATGGTTATGGCTACACCTTC. Its protein product is CASSGPSGDGYGYTF. The chain employs TRBV6-8 and TRBJ1-2; D remains unclear. Germline-derived CDR1 and CDR2 are MNHGY and SAAAGT. The CDR3 runs 15 residues. Between the trimmed V and J ends, which lost 5 bases and 5 bases, there was a span of 18 bases.